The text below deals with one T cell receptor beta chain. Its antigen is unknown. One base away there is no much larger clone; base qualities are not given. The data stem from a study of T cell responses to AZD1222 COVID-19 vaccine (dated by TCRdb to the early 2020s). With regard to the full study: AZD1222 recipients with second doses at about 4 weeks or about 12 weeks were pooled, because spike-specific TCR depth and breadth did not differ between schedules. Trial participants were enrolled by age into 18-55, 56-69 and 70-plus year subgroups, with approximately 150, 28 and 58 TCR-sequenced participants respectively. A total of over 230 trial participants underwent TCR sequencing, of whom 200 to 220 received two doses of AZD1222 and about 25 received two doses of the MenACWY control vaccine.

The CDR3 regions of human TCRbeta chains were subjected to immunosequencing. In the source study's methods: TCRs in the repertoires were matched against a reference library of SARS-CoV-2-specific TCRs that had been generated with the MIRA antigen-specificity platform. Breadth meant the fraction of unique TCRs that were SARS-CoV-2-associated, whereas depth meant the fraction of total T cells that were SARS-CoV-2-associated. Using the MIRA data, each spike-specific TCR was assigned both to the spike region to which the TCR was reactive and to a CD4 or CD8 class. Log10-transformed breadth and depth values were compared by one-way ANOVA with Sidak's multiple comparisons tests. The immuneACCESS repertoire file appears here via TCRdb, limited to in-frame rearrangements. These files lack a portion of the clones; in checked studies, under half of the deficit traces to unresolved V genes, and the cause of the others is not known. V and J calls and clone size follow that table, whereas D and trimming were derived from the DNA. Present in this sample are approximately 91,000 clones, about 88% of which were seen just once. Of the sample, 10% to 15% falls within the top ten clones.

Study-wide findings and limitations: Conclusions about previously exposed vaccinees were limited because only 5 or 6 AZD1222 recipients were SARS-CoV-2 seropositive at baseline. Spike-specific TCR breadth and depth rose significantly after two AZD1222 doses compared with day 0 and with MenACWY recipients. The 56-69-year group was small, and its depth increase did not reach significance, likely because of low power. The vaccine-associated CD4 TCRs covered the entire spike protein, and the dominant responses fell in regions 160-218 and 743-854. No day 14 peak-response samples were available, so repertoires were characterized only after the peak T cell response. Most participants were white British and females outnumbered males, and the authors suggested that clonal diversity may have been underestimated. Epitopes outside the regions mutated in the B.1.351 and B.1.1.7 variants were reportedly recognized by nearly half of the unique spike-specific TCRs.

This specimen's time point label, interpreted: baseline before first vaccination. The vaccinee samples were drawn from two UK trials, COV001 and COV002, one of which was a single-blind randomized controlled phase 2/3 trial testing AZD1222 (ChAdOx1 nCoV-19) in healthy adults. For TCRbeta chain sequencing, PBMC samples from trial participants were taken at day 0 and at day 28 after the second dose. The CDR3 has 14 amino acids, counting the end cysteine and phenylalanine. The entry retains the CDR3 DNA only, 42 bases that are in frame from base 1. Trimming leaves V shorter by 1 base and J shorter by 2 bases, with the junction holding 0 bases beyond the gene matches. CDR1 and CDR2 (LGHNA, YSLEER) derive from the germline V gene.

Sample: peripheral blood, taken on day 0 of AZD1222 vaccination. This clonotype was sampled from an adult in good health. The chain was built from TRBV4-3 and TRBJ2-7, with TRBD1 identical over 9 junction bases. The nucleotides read TGCGCCAGCAGCCAAGGGGACAGGGCCTACGAGCAGTACTTC. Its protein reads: CASSQGDRAYEQYF.